This TCR beta chain was documented in a study of cytomegalovirus exposure and HLA in healthy donors. The overall study: Out of 170 million or so T cells, an earlier analysis found some 120 million unique TCR beta sequences in total. From HLA-typed donors, an early data release held tens of millions of unique TCRs. Study-wide findings and caveats: About 87% or about 30% of the time was how often most TCR beta V segments were productive, according to an earlier analysis. Some TCR beta chains (about 180 of them) were listed as cytomegalovirus-associated.

A single count supports this clone. Its antigen is not identified. PCR was performed using 60 Vbeta and 13 Jbeta primers. Assay: immunoSEQ multiplex PCR; the TCRdb copy retains only in-frame clones and omits some. The sample consists of some 130,000 clones, about 70% of them appearing once. Germline lookup yields CDR1 SGHTA and CDR2 FQGNSA. This CDR3 spans 14 amino acids. J was trimmed by 2 bases and V by 5 bases; bases with no gene match: 4. The sequencing input was PBMCs. The chain is built from TRBV7-2 and TRBJ2-3; 7 bases agree with TRBD2. The receptor was isolated from a man aged 35 to 55 in good health and CMV-seronegative. The CDR3 is CASSRGLLTDTQYF. CDR3 sequence (DNA): TGTGCCAGCAGCAGGGGACTACTCACAGATACGCAGTATTTT.